This TCR beta chain came from a study of siplizumab effects on memory and regulatory T cells. Turning to this clone: As yet, its antigen is unknown.

Findings and limits, study-wide: The authors did not confirm suppressive function in proliferating Tregs from siplizumab cultures. Naive T cells appeared more varied than memory cells and looked like key alloresponse contributors.

Data came from immunoSEQ multiplex PCR; TCRdb stores just in-frame clones and leaves some out. The sample shows around 120,000 clones, about 94% of them seen only once. The germline V and J ends were trimmed by 6 bases and 0 bases, with 11 bases remaining between them. This CDR3 comprises 14 residues. Per germline, CDR1 MNHNY and CDR2 SVGAGI (reference sequence). This sequence originates from a human donor in good health. The sequencing sample was made of non-Treg CD4+ T cells sorted from blood. The chain couples TRBV6-6 to TRBJ1-2; no clear D gene. The CDR3, as DNA: TGTGCCAGCAGCTCACGGCGCACTAACTATGGCTACACCTTC. Protein product: CASSSRRTNYGYTF.